The clone carrying this T cell receptor beta chain was detected many times. Its cognate antigen is unknown. This sample was taken from a study of neurological immune-mediated disorders. Study results and caveats: HTLV-1-associated myelopathy had the most TCR clonal expansion, and multiple sclerosis had the least, less than healthy controls.

Healthy control participants comprised blood bank volunteers in Maryland, USA. It was by 5'RACE with 10-nucleotide random UMIs that the cDNA was made. From the 5' RACE reads, TCRdb called clonotypes with MiXCR, one entry per CDR3 protein. This sample has roughly 44,000 distinct CDR3 sequences, with about 6.3% found just once. V dropped 1 base and J dropped 7 bases, with 17 bases sitting between them. This CDR3 is 15 amino acids long. Per the germline V gene, CDR1 is DFQATT and CDR2 is SNEGSKA (reference sequence). This rearrangement joins TRBV20-1 to TRBJ2-1; the D gene is possibly TRBD1 (6 bases). The specimen was CD4+ T cells from blood. This sequence originates from a woman aged 40-49 years in good health. The CDR3 DNA reads as TGCAGTGCTAGAGGGACAGAGTGGGCGAGGAATGAGCAGTTCTTC. Protein sequence: CSARGTEWARNEQFF.